This T cell receptor beta chain was sequenced for a study of monozygotic twins with inflammatory bowel disease (dated by TCRdb to between 2018 and 2021). About the investigation overall: The complete study included some 28 monozygotic twin pairs: 19 IBD-discordant Danish pairs and nine German pairs, of which four were IBD-concordant and five were IBD-discordant. The search for disease-associated traits relied mainly on comparing IBD patients with their genetically identical healthy co-twins within discordant pairs. Each individual had, on average, about 151 000 unique TCRalpha sequences and 181 000 unique TCRbeta sequences available for analysis. Overall study results and their limits: Measured by the inverse Simpson index, TCRbeta repertoire diversity was lower in IBD patients than in their healthy co-twins. Background noise and inter-individual variability may have been introduced into the repertoires by the differing immunosuppressive treatments among patients. Compared with healthy twins, IBD patients had fewer clonotypes in common with other individuals, a difference most pronounced in patients showing signs of disease activity. No difference in repertoire similarity was observed between concordant and discordant twins, possibly owing to limited statistical power. No single strong signal or clonotype linked to IBD turned up in the results, so the idea that one exists was not supported. Distinction between different T cell subtypes could not be achieved in the analysis.

From each donor, an approximately 2.5 ml peripheral blood sample was drawn into PAXgene tubes and stored at -80 degrees C. Total RNA was isolated from whole blood with the PAXgene blood miRNA kit on an automated QIAcube, without T cell sorting. Deep TCRalpha and TCRbeta repertoire profiling with unique molecular barcoding was performed on peripheral blood of monozygotic twin pairs concordant or discordant for inflammatory bowel disease. Smoking habits were recorded for all twin pairs, with individuals classified as current, former or never smokers. Measured from the cysteine to the phenylalanine, the CDR3 is 14 residues long. This entry has no DNA. Sequences MNHEY (CDR1) and SMNVEV (CDR2) are obtained from the germline V gene (reference sequence). About this clonotype: The clone's antigen remains unknown.

Receptors were amplified or captured by 5' RACE. For each TCR library, about 4,000 ng of total RNA was used. cDNA was synthesized with SMARTScribe reverse transcriptase in eight separate reactions per sample. During cDNA synthesis, unique molecular identifiers containing a 6-nucleotide sample barcode were introduced by template switching. TCRalpha and TCRbeta cDNA was amplified by two nested PCRs of around 16 and 10 cycles, with bead purification after each PCR. Before amplification, the cDNA was both treated with uracil DNA-glycosylase and purified with the QIAquick PCR purification kit. The second PCR was the step at which Illumina TruSeq-compatible adapters and sample-specific barcodes were added. Library quality and concentration were assessed using TapeStation and Qubit, and approximately 5 ng of each library was pooled. Sequencing of pooled libraries was carried out on an Illumina HiSeq2500 single-index Rapid Run using 2 x 100 bp reads and custom sequencing primers. As for how the authors treated the data: UMI-based consensus assembly with MiGEC version 1.2.6 was used to correct PCR and sequencing errors. V(D)J alignment, clonotype assembly and CDR3 extraction were performed with MiXCR version 2.1.1. Gene usage, clonotype sharing and MAIT/NKT TCR abundance were normalised by analysing the top 1000, 10 000 and 20 000 clonotypes per sample. Diversity was computed as the inverse Simpson index with the vegan R package after downsampling to 27 000 UMIs. Paired Mann-Whitney U tests on discordant twin pairs were used, with Benjamini-Hochberg multiple-testing correction. Each CDR3 protein sequence appears as one entry after TCRdb reprocessed the reads, and no DNA is included. Clone size and V and J calls follow TCRdb, not the original study. The sample has around 140,000 distinct CDR3 sequences on record. The top ten constitute about 1.2% of the sample.

The source material was blood. The sequence was collected from a human donor with ulcerative colitis or Crohn's disease, or a healthy co-twin of an affected twin (not recorded which). In this chain, TRBV27 is recombined with TRBJ2-7; TCRdb calls TRBD2, which cannot be checked without DNA. CDR3 region: CASSHLPDLYEQYF.